Below, 10 T cell receptor beta chains from the same sample are listed, as sequenced in a study of shared clonotypes between healthy human individuals. Sequencing used immunoSEQ multiplex PCR; TCRdb keeps in-frame clones, though not all of them. The sample shows around 980,000 clones, 75% to 85% of them seen only once. Source material: memory CD4+ T cells from PBMCs. Specified subset: CD45RA-negative fraction. These receptors were taken from a man younger than 30 in good health. Some clones in this sample may be carry-over from other donors' samples.

The chain couples TRBV27 to TRBJ2-7; D is uncertain. Trimming removed 5 bases from V and 6 bases from J, with 11 bases in between. This CDR3 has 12 amino acids. Germline lookup yields CDR1 MNHEY and CDR2 SMNVEV (reference sequence). The CDR3 bases are TGTGCCAGCAGTCCCATTAGTGGCGAGCAGTACTTC. It encodes CASSPISGEQYF.

This clone was seen more than once but under ten times. The V call is TRBV29-1, the J call TRBJ2-5; the D gene is possibly TRBD1 (6 bases). Looked up from germline, CDR1 is SQVTM and CDR2 is ANQGSEA. V lost 3 bases, J lost 5 bases, and 19 bases lay in between. CDR3 length equals 15 residues. The CDR3, as DNA: TGCAGCGTTGAGAAACAGGGTGGCCCTTACGAGACCCAGTACTTC. Translating it yields CSVEKQGGPYETQYF.

As concerns this clone: Additional DNA sequences in this sample encode the identical CDR3. The chain has TRBV7-3 and TRBJ2-3, with 10 bases that match TRBD2. The trim removed 2 bases at V and 1 base at J, leaving 0 bases unmatched. In germline, CDR1 is SGHTA, CDR2 FQGTGA. This CDR3 has 15 residues. CDR3 coding DNA: TGTGCCAGCAGCTTAGGGACTAGCGGCACAGATACGCAGTATTTT. As protein: CASSLGTSGTDTQYF.

J is TRBJ2-2 and V is TRBV6-6, with 8 bases fitting TRBD2. Germline V gene data show CDR1 as MNHNY and CDR2 as SVGAGI (reference sequence). The CDR3 length is 16 residues. Trimming cost V 6 bases and J 0 bases; bases outside gene matches: 6. In DNA form, the CDR3 reads TGTGCCAGCAGCCCCCCGGGACTAGCGAACACCGGGGAGCTGTTTTTT. Amino acid sequence: CASSPPGLANTGELFF.

The chain links TRBV15 to TRBJ2-3, with D maybe TRBD2 (6 bases). The CDR3 consists of 15 residues. V was pared by 3 bases and J by 2 bases, with 12 bases between. Germline CDR1 is LNHNV and CDR2 is YYDKDF (reference sequence). For the CDR3, the DNA is TGTGCCACCAGCAGGTGGCGGGGCCTCACAGATACGCAGTATTTT. Translated, it gives CATSRWRGLTDTQYF.

In nucleotides, the CDR3 is TGTGCCAGCAGCTTAGGAGTGACAGGGGGGGCAGATACGCAGTATTTT. It specifies CASSLGVTGGADTQYF. This sequence joins TRBV7-6 and TRBJ2-3, with 9 bases fitting TRBD1. The V gene end was trimmed by 1 base and the J gene end by 4 bases; junction bases not matched to a gene: 6. CDR1 and CDR2 from the germline V gene are SGHVS and FNYEAQ. CDR3 length: 16 residues.

J is TRBJ1-5 and V is TRBV6-4, with 8 bases fitting TRBD1. Per germline, CDR1 MRHNA and CDR2 SNTAGT. After removal of 6 bases from V and 0 bases from J, the junction contained 13 bases not matched to a gene. The CDR3 consists of 18 residues. The CDR3 nucleotides read TGTGCCAGCAGGAGGGACAGGCCCCATCCGAATAGCAATCAGCCCCAGCATTTT. Its translation is CASRRDRPHPNSNQPQHF.

This sequence joins TRBV6-6 and TRBJ2-7; TRBD2 matches at 10 bases. This CDR3 has 15 residues. The V and J ends lost 5 bases and 1 base, in that order; junction bases with no gene match: 5. Germline values: CDR1 MNHNY, CDR2 SVGAGI (reference sequence). CDR3 sequence: CASSPLAGASYEQYF. The CDR3 nucleotides read TGTGCCAGCAGTCCCCTAGCGGGGGCGTCCTACGAGCAGTACTTC.

This rearrangement joins TRBV7-7 to TRBJ2-7; D unresolved. Per germline, CDR1 SSHAT and CDR2 FNYEAQ (reference sequence). CDR3 length equals 14 residues. V was shortened by 5 bases and J by 2 bases, with 13 bases between the two germline ends. In nucleotides, the CDR3 is TGTGCCAGCAGCCCGTTAGTGAATCCCTACGAGCAGTACTTC. Translation: CASSPLVNPYEQYF.

CDR3 sequence: CASLFDTKGDRGLYYEQYF. The DNA for the CDR3 is TGTGCCAGCCTCTTCGATACTAAGGGGGACAGGGGGCTTTACTACGAGCAGTACTTC. The chain joins TRBV21-1 to TRBJ2-7; the table assigns TRBD1, which was not confirmed against the DNA. TRBV21-1 counts as a pseudogene. The CDR3 runs to 19 residues.